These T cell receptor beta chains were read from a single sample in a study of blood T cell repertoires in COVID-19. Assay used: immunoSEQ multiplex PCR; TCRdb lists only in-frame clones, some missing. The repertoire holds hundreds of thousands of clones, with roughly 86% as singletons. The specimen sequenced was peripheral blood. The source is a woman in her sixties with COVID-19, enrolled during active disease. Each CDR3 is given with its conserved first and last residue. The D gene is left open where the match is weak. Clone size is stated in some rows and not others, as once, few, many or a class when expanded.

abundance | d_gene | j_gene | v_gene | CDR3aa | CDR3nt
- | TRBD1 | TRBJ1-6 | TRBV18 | CASSRPGQNNSPLHF | TGTGCCAGCTCACGACCGGGACAGAATAATTCACCCCTCCACTTT
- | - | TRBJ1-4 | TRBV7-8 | CASSLVRRAANEKLFF | TGTGCCAGCAGCTTAGTCAGGCGGGCGGCTAATGAAAAACTGTTTTTT
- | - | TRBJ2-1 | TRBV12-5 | CASGLLETNEQFF | TGTGCTAGTGGTTTGCTGGAGACCAATGAGCAGTTCTTC
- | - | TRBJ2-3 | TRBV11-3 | CASSLGLHYRNTDTQYF | TGTGCCAGCAGCTTAGGGCTCCACTACCGGAACACAGATACGCAGTATTTT
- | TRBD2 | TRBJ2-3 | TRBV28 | CASSAGDISTDTQYF | TGTGCCAGCAGTGCGGGAGATATTAGCACAGATACGCAGTATTTT
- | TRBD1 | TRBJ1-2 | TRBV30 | CASGTGPNYGYTF | TGTGCCAGCGGGACAGGGCCTAACTATGGCTACACCTTC
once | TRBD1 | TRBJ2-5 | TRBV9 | CASSVGQGAVQETQYF | TGTGCCAGCAGCGTAGGCCAGGGGGCTGTCCAAGAGACCCAGTACTTC
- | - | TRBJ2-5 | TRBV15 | CATSRARGTQYF | TGTGCCACCAGCAGAGCCCGGGGAACCCAGTACTTC
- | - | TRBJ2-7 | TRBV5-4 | CASSLGIRGEQYF | TGTGCCAGCAGCTTGGGGATAAGAGGCGAGCAGTACTTC
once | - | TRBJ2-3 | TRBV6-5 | CASSPRGMGADTQYF | TGTGCCAGCAGTCCACGGGGGATGGGCGCAGATACGCAGTATTTT
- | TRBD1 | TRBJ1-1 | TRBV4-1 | CASSLRDSDEAFF | TGCGCCAGCAGCCTCCGGGACAGCGATGAAGCTTTCTTT
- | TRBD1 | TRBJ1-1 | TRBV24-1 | CATSDSRGLGAEAFF | TGTGCCACCAGTGATTCCAGGGGGCTTGGCGCTGAAGCTTTCTTT
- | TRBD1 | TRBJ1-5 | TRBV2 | CASSPLPRTGTLQPQHF | TGTGCCAGCAGCCCCCTACCTCGGACAGGGACCTTGCAGCCCCAGCATTTT
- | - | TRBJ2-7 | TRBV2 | CASRSGAEREQYF | TGTGCCAGCAGGAGTGGTGCCGAGAGGGAGCAGTACTTC
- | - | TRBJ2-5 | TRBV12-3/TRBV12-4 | CASSLLSLQTQYF | TGTGCCAGCAGTTTGTTGAGTCTCCAGACCCAGTACTTC
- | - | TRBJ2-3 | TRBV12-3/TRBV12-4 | CAIQDSDGGTQYF | TGTGCCATACAAGACTCGGACGGGGGTACGCAGTATTTT
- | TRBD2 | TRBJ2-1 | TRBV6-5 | CASSYSRTSGNNEQFF | TGTGCCAGCAGTTACTCGAGGACTAGCGGGAATAATGAGCAGTTCTTC
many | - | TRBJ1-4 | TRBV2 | CASRRGLGNEKLFF | TGTGCCAGCAGGCGGGGACTAGGAAATGAAAAACTGTTTTTT
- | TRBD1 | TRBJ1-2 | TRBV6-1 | CASSEGQGVYGYTF | TGTGCCAGCAGTGAAGGACAGGGAGTTTACGGCTACACCTTC
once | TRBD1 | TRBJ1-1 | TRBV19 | CASSSRGTGGTEAFF | TGTGCCAGTAGTTCCCGAGGGACAGGGGGCACTGAAGCTTTCTTT
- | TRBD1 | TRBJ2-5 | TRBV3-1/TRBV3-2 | CASSPLRDSISNF | TGTGCCAGCAGCCCCCTCCGGGACAGCATCTCTAACTTC
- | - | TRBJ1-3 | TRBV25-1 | CASSTSERLSGNTIYF | TGTGCCAGCAGTACCTCGGAGAGACTCTCTGGAAACACCATATATTTT
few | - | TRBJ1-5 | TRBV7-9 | CASSSNREAGPQHF | TGTGCCAGCAGCTCAAATAGGGAGGCGGGACCCCAGCATTTT
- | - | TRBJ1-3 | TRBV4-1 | CASSQDRNTGNTIYF | TGCGCCAGCAGCCAAGACAGAAATACCGGAAACACCATATATTTT
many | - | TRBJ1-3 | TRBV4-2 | CASSQDLTVGNTIYF | TGTGCCAGCAGCCAAGATCTCACAGTCGGAAACACCATATATTTT
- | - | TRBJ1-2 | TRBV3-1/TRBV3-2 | CASSQDPGRGYTF | TGTGCCAGCAGCCAAGACCCCGGGAGGGGCTACACCTTC
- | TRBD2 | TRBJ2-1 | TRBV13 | CASSLVAGGRTYNEQFF | TGTGCCAGCAGCTTAGTGGCGGGAGGGAGAACCTACAATGAGCAGTTCTTC